The T cell receptor (beta chain) under discussion was sequenced for a study of T cell repertoires in cytomegalovirus infection. Study context: Public TCR beta signatures marked donors with CMV infection and the matching HLA. Findings of the study overall: Ex vivo responses were dominated by HLA-C-restricted CMV-specific TCR beta clonotypes.

The CDR3 runs 13 residues. Trimming removed 2 bases at V and 7 bases at J, with 12 bases between. A single record per CDR3 protein comes from TCRdb applying MiXCR to the reads. Altogether about 500,000 distinct CDR3 sequences are present, more than 30% being singletons, with the ten largest covering roughly 17%. With regard to this clonotype: Its antigen is undetermined.

This receptor was taken from a human donor in good health (CMV status not recorded). Some clones in this sample may be carry-over from other donors' samples. The input for sequencing was cultured PBMCs, taken from culture after CMV antigen stimulation. This chain joins TRBV12-3 or TRBV12-4 and TRBJ2-7; no clear D gene. Here the CDR3 reads CASSLQVSLEQYF. For the CDR3, the DNA is TGTGCCAGCAGTTTACAAGTCAGCCTGGAGCAGTACTTC.